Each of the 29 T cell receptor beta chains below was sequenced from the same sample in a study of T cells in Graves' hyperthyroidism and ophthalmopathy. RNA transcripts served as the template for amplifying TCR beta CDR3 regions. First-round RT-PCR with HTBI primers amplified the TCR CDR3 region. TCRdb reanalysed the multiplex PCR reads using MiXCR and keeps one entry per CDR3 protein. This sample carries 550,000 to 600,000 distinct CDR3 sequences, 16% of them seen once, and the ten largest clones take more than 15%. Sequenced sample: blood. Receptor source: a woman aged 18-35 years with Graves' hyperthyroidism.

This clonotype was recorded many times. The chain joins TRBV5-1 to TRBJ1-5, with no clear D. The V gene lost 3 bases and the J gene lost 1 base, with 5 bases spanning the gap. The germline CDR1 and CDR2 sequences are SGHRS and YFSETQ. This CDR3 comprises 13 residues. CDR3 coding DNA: TGCGCCAGCAGCTCGGCCAGCAATCAGCCCCAGCATTTT. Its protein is CASSSASNQPQHF.

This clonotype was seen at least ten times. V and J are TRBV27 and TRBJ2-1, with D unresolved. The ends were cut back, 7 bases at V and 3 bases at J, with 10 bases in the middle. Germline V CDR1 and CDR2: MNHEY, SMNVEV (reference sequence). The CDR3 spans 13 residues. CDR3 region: CASKASFYNEQFF. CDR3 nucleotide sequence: TGTGCCAGCAAGGCCAGCTTCTACAATGAGCAGTTCTTC.

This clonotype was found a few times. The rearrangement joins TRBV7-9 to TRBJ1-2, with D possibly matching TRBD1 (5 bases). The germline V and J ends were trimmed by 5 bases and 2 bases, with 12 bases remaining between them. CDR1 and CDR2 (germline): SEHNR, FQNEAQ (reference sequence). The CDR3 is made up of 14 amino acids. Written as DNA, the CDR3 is TGTGCCAGCAGCCCAGTTAGACAGAACTATGGCTACACCTTC. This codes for CASSPVRQNYGYTF. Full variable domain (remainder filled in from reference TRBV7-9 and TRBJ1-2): DTGVSQNPRHKITKRGQNVTFRCDPISEHNRLYWYRQTLGQGPEFLTYFQNEAQLEKSRLLSDRFSAERPKGSFSTLEIQRTEQGDSAMYLCASSPVRQNYGYTFGSGTRLTVV.

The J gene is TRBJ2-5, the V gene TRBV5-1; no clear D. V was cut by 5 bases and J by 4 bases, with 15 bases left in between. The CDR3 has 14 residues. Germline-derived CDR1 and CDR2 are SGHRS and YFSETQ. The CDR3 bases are TGCGCCAGCAGTTTTCCGGGTATCGGAGAGACCCAGTACTTC. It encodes CASSFPGIGETQYF. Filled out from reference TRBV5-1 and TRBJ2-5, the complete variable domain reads KAGVTQTPRYLIKTRGQQVTLSCSPISGHRSVSWYQQTPGQGLQFLFEYFSETQRNKGNFPGRFSGRQFSNSRSEMNVSTLELGDSALYLCASSFPGIGETQYFGPGTRLLVL.

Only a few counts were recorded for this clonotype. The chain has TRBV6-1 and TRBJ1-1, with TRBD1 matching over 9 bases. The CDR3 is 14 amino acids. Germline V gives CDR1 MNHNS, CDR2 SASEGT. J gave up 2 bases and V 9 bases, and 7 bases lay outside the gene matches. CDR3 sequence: CASGQGPTNTEAFF. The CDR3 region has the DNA TGTGCCAGTGGACAGGGGCCGACCAACACTGAAGCTTTCTTT.

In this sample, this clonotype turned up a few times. CDR3 in DNA: TGTGCCAGCGCGAGGCCAGAGAACTTAAACTATGGCTACACCTTC. Its protein product is CASARPENLNYGYTF. The chain links TRBV19 to TRBJ1-2; D gene ambiguous. The germline V gene encodes CDR1 LNHDA and CDR2 SQIVND (reference sequence). CDR3 size: 15 residues. The V and J ends lost 9 bases and 2 bases respectively, with 19 bases between them.

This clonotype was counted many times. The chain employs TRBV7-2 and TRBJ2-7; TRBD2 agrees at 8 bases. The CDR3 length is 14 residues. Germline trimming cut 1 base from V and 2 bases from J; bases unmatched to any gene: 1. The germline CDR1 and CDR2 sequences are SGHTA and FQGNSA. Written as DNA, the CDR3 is TGTGCCAGCAGCTTAGAGCGGGGGCCCTACGAGCAGTACTTC. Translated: CASSLERGPYEQYF.

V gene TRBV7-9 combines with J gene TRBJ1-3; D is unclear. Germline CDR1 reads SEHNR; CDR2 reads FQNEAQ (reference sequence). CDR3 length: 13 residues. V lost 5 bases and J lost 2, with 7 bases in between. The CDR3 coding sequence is TGTGCCAGCAGCCTAGGGACTGGAAACACCATATATTTT. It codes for CASSLGTGNTIYF. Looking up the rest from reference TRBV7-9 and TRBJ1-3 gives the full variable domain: DTGVSQNPRHKITKRGQNVTFRCDPISEHNRLYWYRQTLGQGPEFLTYFQNEAQLEKSRLLSDRFSAERPKGSFSTLEIQRTEQGDSAMYLCASSLGTGNTIYFGEGSWLTVV.

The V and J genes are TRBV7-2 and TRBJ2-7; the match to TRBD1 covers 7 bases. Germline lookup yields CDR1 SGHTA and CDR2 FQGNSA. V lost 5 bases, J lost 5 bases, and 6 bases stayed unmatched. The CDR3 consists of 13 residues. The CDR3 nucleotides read TGTGCCAGCAGCATGCACCAGGGGGACGAGCAGTACTTC. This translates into CASSMHQGDEQYF.

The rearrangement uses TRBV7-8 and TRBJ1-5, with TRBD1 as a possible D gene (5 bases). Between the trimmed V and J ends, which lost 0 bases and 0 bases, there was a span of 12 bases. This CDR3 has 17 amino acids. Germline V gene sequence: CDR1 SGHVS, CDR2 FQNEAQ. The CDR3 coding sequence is TGTGCCAGCAGCTTAGCGGGGGGGGGTAATAGCAATCAGCCCCAGCATTTT. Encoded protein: CASSLAGGGNSNQPQHF.

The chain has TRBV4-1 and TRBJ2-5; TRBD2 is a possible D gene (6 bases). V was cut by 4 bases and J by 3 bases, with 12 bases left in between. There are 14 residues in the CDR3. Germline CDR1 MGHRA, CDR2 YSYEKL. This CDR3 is CASSPQGGKETQYF. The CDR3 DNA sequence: TGCGCCAGCAGCCCGCAAGGAGGGAAAGAGACCCAGTACTTC.

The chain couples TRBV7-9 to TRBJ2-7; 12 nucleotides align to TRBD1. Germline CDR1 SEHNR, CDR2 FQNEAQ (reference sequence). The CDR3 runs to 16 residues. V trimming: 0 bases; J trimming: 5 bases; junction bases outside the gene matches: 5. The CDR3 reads CASSLAGQGAVNEQYF. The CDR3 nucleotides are TGTGCCAGCAGCTTAGCGGGACAGGGGGCGGTCAACGAGCAGTACTTC.

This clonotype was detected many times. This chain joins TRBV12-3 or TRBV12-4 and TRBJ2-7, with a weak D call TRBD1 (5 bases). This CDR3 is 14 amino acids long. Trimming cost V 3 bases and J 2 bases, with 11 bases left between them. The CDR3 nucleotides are TGTGCCAGCAGTTTCAGGCAGGGTCCCTACGAGCAGTACTTC. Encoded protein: CASSFRQGPYEQYF.

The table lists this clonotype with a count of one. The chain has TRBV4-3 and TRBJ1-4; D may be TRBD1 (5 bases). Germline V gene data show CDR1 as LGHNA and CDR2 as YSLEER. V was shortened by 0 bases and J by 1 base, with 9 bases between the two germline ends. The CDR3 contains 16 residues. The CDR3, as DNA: TGCGCCAGCAGCCAAGATCTTCAGGGAACTAATGAAAAACTGTTTTTT. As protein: CASSQDLQGTNEKLFF.

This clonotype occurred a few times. In DNA form, the CDR3 reads TGTGCCAGCAGCCCCTCCTGGGGCAGGGGGATCTCTAGAAGCGGGAGCCCCTACGAGCAGTACTTC. The encoded protein is CASSPSWGRGISRSGSPYEQYF. This sequence joins TRBV7-2 and TRBJ2-7, with D tentatively TRBD2 (8 bases). The length of the CDR3 is 22 residues. CDR1 is SGHTA, CDR2 FQGNSA, per germline. Trimming shortened V by 5 bases and J by 2 bases, and 37 bases separated the two germline ends.

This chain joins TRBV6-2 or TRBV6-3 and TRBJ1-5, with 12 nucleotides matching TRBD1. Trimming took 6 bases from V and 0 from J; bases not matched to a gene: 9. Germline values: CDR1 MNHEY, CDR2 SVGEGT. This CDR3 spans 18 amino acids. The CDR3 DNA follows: TGTGCCAGCAGAGCCGGGACAGGGGGCGGTTATAGCAATCAGCCCCAGCATTTT. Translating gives CASRAGTGGGYSNQPQHF.

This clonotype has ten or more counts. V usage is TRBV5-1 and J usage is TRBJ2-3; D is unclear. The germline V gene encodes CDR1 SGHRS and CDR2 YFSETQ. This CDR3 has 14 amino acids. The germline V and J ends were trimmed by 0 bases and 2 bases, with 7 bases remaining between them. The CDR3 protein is CASSLGADTDTQYF. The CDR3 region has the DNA TGCGCCAGCAGCTTGGGGGCGGACACAGATACGCAGTATTTT. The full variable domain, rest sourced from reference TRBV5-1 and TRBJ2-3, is KAGVTQTPRYLIKTRGQQVTLSCSPISGHRSVSWYQQTPGQGLQFLFEYFSETQRNKGNFPGRFSGRQFSNSRSEMNVSTLELGDSALYLCASSLGADTDTQYFGPGTRLTVL.

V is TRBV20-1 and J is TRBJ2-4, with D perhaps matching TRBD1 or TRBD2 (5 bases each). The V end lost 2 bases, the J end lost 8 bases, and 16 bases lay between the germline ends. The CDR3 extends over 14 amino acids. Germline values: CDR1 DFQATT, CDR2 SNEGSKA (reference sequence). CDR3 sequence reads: CSARQGPERDIQYF. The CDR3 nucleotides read TGCAGTGCTAGACAGGGACCCGAAAGGGACATTCAGTACTTC.

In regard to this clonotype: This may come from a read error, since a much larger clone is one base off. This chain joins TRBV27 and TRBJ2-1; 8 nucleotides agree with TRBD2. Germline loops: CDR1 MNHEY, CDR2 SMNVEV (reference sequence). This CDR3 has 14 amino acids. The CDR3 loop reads CAGSLAGSGYEQFF. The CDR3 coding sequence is TGTGCCGGCAGCCTAGCGGGTAGCGGGTATGAGCAGTTCTTC.

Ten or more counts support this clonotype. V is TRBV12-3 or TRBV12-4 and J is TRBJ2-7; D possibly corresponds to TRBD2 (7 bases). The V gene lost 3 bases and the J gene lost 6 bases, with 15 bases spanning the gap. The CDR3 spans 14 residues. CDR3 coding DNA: TGTGCCAGCAGTTTCCTCCGGGGGGCAGGCGAGCAGTACTTC. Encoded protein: CASSFLRGAGEQYF.

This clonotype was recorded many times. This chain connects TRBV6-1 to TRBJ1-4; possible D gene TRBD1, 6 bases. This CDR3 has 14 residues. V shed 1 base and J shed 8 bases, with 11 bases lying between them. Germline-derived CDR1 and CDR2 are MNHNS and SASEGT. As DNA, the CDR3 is TGTGCCAGCAGTGAAGTACAGGGCCACGAAAAACTGTTTTTT. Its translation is CASSEVQGHEKLFF.

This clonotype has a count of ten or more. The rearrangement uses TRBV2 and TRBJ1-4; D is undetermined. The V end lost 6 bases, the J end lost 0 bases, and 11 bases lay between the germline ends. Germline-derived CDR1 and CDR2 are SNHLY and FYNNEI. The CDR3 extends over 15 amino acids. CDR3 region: CASRGGRSTNEKLFF. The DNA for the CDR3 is TGTGCCAGCAGAGGAGGGAGATCAACTAATGAAAAACTGTTTTTT. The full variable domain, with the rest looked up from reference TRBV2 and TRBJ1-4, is EPEVTQTPSHQVTQMGQEVILRCVPISNHLYFYWYRQILGQKVEFLVSFYNNEISEKSEIFDDQFSVERPDGSNFTLKIRSTKLEDSAMYFCASRGGRSTNEKLFFGSGTQLSVL.

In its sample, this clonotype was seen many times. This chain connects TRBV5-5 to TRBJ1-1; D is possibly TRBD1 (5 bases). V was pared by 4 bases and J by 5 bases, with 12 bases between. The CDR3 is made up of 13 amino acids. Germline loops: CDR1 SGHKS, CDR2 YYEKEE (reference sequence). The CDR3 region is CASSNTWGTEAFF. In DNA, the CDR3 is TGTGCCAGCAGCAACACGTGGGGGACTGAAGCTTTCTTT. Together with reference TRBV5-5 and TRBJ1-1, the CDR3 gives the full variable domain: DAGVTQSPTHLIKTRGQQVTLRCSPISGHKSVSWYQQVLGQGPQFIFQYYEKEERGRGNFPDRFSARQFPNYSSELNVNALLLGDSALYLCASSNTWGTEAFFGQGTRLTVV.

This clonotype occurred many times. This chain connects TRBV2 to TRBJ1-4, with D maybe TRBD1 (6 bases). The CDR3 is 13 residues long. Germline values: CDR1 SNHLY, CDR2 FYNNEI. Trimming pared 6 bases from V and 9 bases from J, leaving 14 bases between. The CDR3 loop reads CASRNTGTQKLFF. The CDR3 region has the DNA TGTGCCAGCAGAAACACAGGGACCCAAAAACTGTTTTTT.

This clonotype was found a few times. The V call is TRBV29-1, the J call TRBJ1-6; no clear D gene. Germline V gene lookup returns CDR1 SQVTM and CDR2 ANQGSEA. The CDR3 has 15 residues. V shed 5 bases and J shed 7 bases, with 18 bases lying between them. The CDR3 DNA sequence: TGCAGCGTTTATTGGGTTTCGTCGGGGAATTCACCCCTCCACTTT. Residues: CSVYWVSSGNSPLHF.

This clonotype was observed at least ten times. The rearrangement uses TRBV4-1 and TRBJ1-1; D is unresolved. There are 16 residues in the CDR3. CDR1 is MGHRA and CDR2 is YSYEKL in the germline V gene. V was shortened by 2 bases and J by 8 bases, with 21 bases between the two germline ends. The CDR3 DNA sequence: TGCGCCAGCAGCCAATTAGACATGGGGTTACGCGGCGAAGCTTTCTTT. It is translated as CASSQLDMGLRGEAFF.

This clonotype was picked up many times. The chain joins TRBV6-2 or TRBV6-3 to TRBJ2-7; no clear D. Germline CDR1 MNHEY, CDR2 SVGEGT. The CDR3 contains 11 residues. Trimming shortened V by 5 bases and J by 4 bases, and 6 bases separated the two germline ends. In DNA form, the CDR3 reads TGTGCCAGCAGTACGGTTTACGAGCAGTACTTC. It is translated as CASSTVYEQYF.

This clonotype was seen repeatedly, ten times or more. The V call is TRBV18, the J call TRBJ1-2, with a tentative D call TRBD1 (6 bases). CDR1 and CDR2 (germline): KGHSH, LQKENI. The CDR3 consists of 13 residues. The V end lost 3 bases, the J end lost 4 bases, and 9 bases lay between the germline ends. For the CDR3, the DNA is TGTGCCAGCTCACCGCAGGGGTTCTATGGCTACACCTTC. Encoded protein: CASSPQGFYGYTF.

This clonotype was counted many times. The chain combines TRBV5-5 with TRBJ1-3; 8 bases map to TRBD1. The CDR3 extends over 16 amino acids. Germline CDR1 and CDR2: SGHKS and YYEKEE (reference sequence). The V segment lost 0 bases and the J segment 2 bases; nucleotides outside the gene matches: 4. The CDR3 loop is CASSLDQGATGNTIYF. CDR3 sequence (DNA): TGTGCCAGCAGCTTGGACCAGGGGGCGACTGGAAACACCATATATTTT.